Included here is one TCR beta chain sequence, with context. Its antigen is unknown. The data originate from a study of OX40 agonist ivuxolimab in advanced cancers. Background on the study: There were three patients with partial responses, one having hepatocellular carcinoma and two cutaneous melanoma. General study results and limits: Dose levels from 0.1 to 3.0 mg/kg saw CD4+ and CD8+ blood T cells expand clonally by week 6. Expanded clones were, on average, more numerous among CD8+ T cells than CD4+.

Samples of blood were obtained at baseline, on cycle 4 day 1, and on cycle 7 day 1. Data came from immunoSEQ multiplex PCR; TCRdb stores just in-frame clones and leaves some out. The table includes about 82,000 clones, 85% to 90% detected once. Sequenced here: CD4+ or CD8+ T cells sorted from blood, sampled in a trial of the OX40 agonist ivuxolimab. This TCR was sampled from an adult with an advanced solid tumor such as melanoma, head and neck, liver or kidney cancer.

The CDR3 region is CASGYSNQPQHF. DNA of the CDR3: TGTGCCAGCGGGTATAGCAATCAGCCCCAGCATTTT. The V and J genes are TRBV28 and TRBJ1-5, with unresolved D. The V gene lost 8 bases and the J gene lost 0 bases, with 5 bases spanning the gap. The CDR3 length is 12 residues. Germline CDR1 is MDHEN and CDR2 is SYDVKM.